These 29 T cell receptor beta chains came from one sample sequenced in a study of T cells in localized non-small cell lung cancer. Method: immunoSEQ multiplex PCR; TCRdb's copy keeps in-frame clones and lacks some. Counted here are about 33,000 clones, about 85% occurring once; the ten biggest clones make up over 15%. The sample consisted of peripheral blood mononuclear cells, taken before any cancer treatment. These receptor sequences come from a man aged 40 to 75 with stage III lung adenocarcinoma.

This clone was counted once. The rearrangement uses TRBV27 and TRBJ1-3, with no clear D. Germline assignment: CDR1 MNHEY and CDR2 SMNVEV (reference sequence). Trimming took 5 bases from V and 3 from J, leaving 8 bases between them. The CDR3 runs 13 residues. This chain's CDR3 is CASSPLGGNTIYF. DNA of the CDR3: TGTGCCAGCAGTCCACTAGGTGGAAACACCATATATTTT.

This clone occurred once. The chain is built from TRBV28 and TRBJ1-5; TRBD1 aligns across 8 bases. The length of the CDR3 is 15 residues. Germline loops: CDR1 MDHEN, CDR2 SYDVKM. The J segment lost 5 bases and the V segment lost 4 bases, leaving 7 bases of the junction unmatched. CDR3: CASSSSGTGYQPQHF. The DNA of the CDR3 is TGTGCCAGCAGTTCCTCCGGGACAGGATATCAGCCCCAGCATTTT.

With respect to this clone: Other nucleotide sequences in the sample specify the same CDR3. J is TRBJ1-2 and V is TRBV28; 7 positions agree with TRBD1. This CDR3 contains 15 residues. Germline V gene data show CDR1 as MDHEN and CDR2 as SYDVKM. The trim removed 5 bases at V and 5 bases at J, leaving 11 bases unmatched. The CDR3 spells CASSNRGFGGYGYTF. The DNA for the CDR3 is TGTGCCAGCAGTAACAGGGGTTTTGGAGGGTATGGCTACACCTTC.

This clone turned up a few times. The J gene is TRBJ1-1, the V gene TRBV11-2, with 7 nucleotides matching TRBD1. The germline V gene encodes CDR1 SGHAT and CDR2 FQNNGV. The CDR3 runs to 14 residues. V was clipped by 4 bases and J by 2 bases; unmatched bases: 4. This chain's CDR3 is CASSSDRVNTEAFF. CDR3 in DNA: TGTGCCAGCAGCTCCGACAGGGTTAACACTGAAGCTTTCTTT.

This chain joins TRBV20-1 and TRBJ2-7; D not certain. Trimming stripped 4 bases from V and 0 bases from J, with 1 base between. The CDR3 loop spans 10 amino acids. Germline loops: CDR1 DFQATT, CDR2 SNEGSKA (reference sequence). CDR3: CSATSYEQYF. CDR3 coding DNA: TGCAGTGCTACCTCCTACGAGCAGTACTTC.

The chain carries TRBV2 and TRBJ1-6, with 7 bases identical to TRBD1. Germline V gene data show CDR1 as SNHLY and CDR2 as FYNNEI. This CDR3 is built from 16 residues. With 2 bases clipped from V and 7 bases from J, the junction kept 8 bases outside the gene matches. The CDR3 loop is CASSEFQTGRNSPLHF. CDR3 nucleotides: TGTGCCAGCAGTGAATTTCAGACAGGGCGAAATTCACCCCTCCACTTT.

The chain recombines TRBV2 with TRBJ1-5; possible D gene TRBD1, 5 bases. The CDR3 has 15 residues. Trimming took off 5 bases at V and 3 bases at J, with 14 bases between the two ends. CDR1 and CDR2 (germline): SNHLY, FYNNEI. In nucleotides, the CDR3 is TGTGCCAGCAGTCGACTGGGGCAGAACAATCAGCCCCAGCATTTT. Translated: CASSRLGQNNQPQHF.

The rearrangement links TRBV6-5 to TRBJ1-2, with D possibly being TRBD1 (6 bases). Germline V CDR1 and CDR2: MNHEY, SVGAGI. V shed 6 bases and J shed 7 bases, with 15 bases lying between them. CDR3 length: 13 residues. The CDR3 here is CASSRDISGGYTF. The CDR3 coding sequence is TGTGCCAGCAGCAGGGACATCTCTGGTGGCTACACCTTC.

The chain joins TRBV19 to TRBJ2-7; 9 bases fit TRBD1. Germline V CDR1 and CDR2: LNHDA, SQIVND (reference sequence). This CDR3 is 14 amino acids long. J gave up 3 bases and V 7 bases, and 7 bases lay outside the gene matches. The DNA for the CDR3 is TGTGCCAGTAACACCCCGGGACAGGGCTACGAGCAGTACTTC. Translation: CASNTPGQGYEQYF.

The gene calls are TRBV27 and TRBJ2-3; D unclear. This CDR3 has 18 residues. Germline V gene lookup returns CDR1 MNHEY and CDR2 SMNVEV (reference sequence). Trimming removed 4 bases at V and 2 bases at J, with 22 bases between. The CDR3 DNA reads TGTGCCAGCAGTTCCATTTTTCGCGGAATCTCGAACACAGATACGCAGTATTTT. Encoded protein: CASSSIFRGISNTDTQYF.

The DNA for the CDR3 is TGTGCCAGCAGCTTTCGGGGGGCCGAGGCAGAGACCCAGTACTTC. It is translated as CASSFRGAEAETQYF. The rearrangement links TRBV7-9 to TRBJ2-5; a possible D gene is TRBD2 (7 bases). The CDR3 extends over 15 amino acids. Trimming cost V 3 bases and J 4 bases, with 15 bases left between them. CDR1 is SEHNR and CDR2 is FQNEAQ in the germline V gene (reference sequence).

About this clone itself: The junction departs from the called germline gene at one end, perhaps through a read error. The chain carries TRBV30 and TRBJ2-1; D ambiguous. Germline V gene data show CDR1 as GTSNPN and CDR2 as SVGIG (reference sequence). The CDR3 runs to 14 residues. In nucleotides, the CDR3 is TGTGCCTGGGGTGTAGGTGGGAATCGCAATGAGCAGTTCTTC. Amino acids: CAWGVGGNRNEQFF.

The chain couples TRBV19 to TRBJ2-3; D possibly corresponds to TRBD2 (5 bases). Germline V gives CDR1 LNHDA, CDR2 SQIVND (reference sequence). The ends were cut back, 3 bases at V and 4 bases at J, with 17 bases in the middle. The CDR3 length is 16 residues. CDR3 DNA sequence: TGTGCCAGTAGTATCTTTACCGGGGTCCGTCCAGATACGCAGTATTTT. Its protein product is CASSIFTGVRPDTQYF.

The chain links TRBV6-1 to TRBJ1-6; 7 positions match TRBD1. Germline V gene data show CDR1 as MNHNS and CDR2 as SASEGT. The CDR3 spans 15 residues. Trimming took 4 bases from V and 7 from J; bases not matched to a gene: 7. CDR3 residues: CASSGDRVDNSPLHF. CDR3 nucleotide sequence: TGTGCCAGCAGTGGAGACAGGGTTGACAATTCACCCCTCCACTTT.

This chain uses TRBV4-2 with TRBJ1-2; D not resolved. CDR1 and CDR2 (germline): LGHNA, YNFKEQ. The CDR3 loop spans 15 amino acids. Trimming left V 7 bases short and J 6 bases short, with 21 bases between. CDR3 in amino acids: CASTPEARRSDGYTF. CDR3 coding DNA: TGTGCCAGCACCCCCGAAGCGCGAAGGTCGGATGGCTACACCTTC.

CDR3 amino acids: CASSIRDRVGEAFF. The CDR3 coding sequence is TGTGCCAGTAGTATTCGGGACAGGGTGGGTGAAGCTTTCTTT. V and J are TRBV19 and TRBJ1-1, with 9 positions matching TRBD1. The CDR3 sequence is 14 residues long. V was clipped by 3 bases and J by 7 bases; unmatched bases: 6. From germline, CDR1 is LNHDA and CDR2 SQIVND (reference sequence).

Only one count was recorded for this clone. CDR3 residues: CATSREPTSMLQGETQYF. The CDR3, as DNA: TGTGCCACCAGCAGAGAGCCGACTAGTATGCTTCAAGGAGAGACCCAGTACTTC. The V and J genes are TRBV15 and TRBJ2-5; tentatively, D is TRBD2 (6 bases). The CDR3 contains 18 residues. CDR1 LNHNV and CDR2 YYDKDF come from the germline V gene (reference sequence). Trimming cost V 0 bases and J 4 bases, with 21 bases left between them.

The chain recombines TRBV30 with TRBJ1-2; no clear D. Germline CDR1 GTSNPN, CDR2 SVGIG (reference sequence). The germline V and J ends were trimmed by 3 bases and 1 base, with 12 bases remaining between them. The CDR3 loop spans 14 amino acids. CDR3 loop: CAWRMAAVNYGYTF. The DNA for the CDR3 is TGTGCCTGGAGGATGGCAGCTGTTAACTATGGCTACACCTTC.

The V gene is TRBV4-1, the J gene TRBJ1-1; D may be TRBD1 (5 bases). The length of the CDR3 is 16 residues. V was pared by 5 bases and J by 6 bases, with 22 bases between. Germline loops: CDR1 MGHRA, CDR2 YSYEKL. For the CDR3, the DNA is TGCGCCAGCAGCTTAGGAGGGGCCCGAAGGAGGGCTGAAGCTTTCTTT. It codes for CASSLGGARRRAEAFF.

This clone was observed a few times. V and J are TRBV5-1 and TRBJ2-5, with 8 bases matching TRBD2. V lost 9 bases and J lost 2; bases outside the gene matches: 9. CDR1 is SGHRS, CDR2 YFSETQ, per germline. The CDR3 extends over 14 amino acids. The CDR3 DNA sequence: TGCGCCACCCAACGGGGGGGCACTCAAGAGACCCAGTACTTC. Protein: CATQRGGTQETQYF.

The CDR3 sequence: CATSPAEGRKTGALYQPQHF. The CDR3 DNA follows: TGTGCCACCAGTCCAGCAGAGGGGAGAAAGACAGGGGCCCTCTATCAGCCCCAGCATTTT. This rearrangement joins TRBV15 to TRBJ1-5, with 8 bases that match TRBD1. Trimming took 6 bases from V and 5 from J; bases not matched to a gene: 24. The CDR3 is 20 amino acids. CDR1 is LNHNV and CDR2 is YYDKDF in the germline V gene (reference sequence).

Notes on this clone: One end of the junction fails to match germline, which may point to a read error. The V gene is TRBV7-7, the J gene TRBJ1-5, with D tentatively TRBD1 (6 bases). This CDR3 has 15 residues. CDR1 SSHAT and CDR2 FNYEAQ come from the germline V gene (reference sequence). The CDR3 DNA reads TGTGCTAGCAGTCGACGCAGGGGAATCGTGGAGCCCCAGCATTTT. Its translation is CASSRRRGIVEPQHF.

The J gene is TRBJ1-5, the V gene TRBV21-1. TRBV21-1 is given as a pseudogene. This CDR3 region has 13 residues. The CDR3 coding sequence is TGTGCCAGCAGCTCCCGGATCAATCAGCCCCAGCATTTT. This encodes CASSSRINQPQHF.

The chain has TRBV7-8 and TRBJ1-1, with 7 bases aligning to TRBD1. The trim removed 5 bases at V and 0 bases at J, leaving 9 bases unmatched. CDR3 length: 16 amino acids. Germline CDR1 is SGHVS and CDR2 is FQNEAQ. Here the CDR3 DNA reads TGTGCCAGCAGCATTAAGGGACAGCGACTGAACACTGAAGCTTTCTTT. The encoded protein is CASSIKGQRLNTEAFF.

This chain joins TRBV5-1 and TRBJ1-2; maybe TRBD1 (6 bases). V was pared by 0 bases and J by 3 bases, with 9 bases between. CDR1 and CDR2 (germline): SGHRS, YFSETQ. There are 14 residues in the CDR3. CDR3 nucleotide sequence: TGCGCCAGCAGCTTGGGGACAGACGACTATGGCTACACCTTC. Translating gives CASSLGTDDYGYTF.

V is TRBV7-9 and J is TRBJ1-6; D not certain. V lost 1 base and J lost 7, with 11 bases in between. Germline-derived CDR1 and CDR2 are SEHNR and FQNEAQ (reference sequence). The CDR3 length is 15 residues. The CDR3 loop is CASSLGQAENSPLHF. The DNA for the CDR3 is TGTGCCAGCAGCTTAGGCCAAGCGGAGAATTCACCCCTCCACTTT.

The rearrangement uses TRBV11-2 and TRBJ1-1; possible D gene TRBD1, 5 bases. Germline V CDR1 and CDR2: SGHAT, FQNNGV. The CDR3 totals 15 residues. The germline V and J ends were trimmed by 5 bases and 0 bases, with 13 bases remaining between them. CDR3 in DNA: TGTGCCAGCAGCCCTTTGGGGGGTATGAACACTGAAGCTTTCTTT. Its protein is CASSPLGGMNTEAFF.

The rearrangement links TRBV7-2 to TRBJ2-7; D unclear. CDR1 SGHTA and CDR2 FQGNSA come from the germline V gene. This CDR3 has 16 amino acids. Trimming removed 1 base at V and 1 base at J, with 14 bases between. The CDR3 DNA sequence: TGTGCCAGCAGCTTAGGGTCGGCAGTAAATTCCTACGAGCAGTACTTC. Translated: CASSLGSAVNSYEQYF.

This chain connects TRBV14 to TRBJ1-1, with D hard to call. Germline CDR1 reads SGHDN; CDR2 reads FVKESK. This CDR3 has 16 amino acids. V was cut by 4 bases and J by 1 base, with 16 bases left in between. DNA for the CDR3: TGTGCCAGCAGCCCCCTTGGAGGGTTGGGGAACACTGAAGCTTTCTTT. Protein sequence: CASSPLGGLGNTEAFF.